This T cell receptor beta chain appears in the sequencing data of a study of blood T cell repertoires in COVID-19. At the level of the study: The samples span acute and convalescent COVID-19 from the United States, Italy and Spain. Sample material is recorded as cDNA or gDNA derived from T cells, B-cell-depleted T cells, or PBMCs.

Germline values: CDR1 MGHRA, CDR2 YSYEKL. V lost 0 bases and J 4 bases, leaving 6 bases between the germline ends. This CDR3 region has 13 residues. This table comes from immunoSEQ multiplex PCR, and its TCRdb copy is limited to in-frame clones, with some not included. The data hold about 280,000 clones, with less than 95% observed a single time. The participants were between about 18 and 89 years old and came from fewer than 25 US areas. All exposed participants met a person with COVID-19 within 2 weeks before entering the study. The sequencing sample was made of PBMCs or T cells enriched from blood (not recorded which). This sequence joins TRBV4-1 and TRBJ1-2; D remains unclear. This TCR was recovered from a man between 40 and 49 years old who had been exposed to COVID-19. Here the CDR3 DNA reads TGCGCCAGCAGCCAAGATGGACTCTATGGCTACACCTTC. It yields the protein CASSQDGLYGYTF.